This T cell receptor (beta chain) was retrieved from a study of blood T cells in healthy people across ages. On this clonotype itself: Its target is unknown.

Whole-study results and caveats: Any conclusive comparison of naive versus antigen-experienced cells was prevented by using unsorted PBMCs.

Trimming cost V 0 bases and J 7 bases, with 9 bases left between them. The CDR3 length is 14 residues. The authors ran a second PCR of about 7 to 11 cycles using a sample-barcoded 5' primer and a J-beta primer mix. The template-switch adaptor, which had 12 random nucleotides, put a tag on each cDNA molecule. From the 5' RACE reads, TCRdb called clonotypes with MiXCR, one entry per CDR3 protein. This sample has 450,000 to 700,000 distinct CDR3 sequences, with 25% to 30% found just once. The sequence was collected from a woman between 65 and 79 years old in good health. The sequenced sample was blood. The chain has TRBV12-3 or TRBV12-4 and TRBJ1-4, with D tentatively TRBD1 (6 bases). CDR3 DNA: TGTGCCAGCAGTTTAGCACAGGGTAGTGAAAAACTGTTTTTT. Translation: CASSLAQGSEKLFF.